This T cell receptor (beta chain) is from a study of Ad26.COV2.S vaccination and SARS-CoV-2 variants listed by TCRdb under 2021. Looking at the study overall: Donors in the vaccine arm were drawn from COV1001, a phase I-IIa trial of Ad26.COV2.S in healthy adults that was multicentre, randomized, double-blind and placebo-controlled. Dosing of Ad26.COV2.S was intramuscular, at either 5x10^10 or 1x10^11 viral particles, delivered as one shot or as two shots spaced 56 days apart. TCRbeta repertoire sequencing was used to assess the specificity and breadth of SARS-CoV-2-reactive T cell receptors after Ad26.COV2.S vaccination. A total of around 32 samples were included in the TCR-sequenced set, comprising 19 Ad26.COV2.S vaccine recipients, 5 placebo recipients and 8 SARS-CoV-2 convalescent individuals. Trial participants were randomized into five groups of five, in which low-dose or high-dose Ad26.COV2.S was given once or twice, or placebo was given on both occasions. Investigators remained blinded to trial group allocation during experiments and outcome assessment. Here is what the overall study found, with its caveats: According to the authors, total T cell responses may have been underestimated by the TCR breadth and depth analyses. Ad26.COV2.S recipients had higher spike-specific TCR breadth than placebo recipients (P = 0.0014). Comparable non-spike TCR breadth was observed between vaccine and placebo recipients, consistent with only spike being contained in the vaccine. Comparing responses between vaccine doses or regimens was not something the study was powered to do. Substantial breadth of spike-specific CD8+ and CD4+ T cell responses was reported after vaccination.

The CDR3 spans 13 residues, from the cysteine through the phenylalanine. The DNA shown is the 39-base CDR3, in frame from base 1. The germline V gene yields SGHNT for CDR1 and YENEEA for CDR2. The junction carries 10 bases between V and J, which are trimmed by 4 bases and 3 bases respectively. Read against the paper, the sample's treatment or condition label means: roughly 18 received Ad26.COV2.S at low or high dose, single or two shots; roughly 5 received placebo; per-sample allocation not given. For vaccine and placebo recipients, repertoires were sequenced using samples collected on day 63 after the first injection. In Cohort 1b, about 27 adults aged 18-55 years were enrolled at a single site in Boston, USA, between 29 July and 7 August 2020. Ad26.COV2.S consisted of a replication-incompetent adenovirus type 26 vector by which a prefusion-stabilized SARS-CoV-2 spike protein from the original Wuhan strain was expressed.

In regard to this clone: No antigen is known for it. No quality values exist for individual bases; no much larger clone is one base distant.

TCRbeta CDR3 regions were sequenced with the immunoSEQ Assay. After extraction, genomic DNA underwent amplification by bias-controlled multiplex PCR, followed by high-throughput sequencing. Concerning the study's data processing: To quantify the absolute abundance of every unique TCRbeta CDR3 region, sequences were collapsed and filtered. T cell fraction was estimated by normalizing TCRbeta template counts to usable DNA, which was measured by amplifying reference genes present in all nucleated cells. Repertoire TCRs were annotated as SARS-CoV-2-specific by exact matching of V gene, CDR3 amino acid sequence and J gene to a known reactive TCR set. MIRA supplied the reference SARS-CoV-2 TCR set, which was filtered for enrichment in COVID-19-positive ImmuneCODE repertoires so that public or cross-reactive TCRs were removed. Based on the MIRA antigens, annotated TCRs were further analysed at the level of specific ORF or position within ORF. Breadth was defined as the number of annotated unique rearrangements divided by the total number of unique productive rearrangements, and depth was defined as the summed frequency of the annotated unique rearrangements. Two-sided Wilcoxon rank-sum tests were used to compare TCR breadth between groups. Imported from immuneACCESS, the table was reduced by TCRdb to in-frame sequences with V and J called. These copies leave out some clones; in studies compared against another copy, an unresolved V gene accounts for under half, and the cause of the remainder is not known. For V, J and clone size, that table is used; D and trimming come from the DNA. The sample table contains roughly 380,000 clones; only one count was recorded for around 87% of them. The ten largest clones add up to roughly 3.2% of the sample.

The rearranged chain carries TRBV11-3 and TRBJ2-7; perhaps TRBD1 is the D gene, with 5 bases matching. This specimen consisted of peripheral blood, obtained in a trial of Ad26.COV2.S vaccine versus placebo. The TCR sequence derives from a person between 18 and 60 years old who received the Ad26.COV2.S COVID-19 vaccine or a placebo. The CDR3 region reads CASSYLDSYEQYF. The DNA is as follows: TGTGCCAGCAGCTATTTAGACAGCTACGAGCAGTACTTC.